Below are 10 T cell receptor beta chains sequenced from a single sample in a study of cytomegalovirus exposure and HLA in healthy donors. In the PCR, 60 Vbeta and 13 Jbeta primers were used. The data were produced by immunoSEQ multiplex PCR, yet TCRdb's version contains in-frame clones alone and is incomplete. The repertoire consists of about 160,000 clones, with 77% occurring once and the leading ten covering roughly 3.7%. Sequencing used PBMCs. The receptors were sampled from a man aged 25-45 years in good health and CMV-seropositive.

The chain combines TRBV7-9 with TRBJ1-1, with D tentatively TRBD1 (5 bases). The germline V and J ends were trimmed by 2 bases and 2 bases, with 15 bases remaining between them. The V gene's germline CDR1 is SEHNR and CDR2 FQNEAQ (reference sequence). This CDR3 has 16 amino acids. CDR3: CASSLPLTGVNTEAFF. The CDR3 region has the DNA TGTGCCAGCAGCTTACCTCTTACAGGAGTTAACACTGAAGCTTTCTTT.

The CDR3 here is CASSLGTGYYEQYF. The CDR3 bases are TGTGCCAGCAGCTTAGGGACAGGGTACTACGAGCAGTACTTC. The J gene is TRBJ2-7, the V gene TRBV7-9; TRBD1 aligns across 8 bases. V was pared by 1 base and J by 3 bases, with 2 bases of the junction left unmatched. In germline, CDR1 is SEHNR, CDR2 FQNEAQ (reference sequence). The CDR3 has 14 residues.

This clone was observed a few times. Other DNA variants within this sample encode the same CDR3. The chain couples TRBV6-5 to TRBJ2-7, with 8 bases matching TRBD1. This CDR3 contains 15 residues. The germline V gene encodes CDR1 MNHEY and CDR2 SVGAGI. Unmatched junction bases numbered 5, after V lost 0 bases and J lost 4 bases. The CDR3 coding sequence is TGTGCCAGCAGTTACTCTGGACAGGGTTTTTACGAGCAGTACTTC. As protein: CASSYSGQGFYEQYF.

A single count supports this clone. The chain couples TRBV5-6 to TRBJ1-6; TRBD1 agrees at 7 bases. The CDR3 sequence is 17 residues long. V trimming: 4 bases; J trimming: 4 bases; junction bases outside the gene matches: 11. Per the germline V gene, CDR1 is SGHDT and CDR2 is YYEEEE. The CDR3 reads CASSPYDRAGYNSPLHF. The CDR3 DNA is TGTGCCAGCAGCCCCTACGACAGGGCCGGGTATAATTCACCCCTCCACTTT.

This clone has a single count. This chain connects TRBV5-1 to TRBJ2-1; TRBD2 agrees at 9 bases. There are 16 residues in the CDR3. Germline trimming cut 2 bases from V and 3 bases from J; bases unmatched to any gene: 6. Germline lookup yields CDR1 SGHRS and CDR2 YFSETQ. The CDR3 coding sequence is TGCGCCAGCAGCTTCCCTCGACTAGCGGACTACAATGAGCAGTTCTTC. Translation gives CASSFPRLADYNEQFF.

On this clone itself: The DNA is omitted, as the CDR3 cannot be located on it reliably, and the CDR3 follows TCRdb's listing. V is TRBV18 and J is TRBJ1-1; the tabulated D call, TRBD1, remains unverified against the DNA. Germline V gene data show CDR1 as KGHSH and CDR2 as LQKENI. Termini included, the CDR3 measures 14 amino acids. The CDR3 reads CASSPEVGQGAPFF.

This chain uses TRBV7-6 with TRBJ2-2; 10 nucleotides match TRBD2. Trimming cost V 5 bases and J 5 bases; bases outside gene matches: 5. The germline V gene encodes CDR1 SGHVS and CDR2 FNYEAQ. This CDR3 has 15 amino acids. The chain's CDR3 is CASSPSGGGTGELFF. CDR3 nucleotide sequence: TGTGCCAGCAGCCCTAGCGGGGGCGGGACCGGGGAGCTGTTTTTT.

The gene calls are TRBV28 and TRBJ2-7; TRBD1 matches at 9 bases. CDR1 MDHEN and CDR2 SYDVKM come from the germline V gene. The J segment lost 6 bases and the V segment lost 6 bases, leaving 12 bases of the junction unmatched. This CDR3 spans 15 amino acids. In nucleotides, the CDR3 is TGTGCCAGCAGACTCCACAGGGGGCTCTCCCTCGAGCAGTACTTC. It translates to CASRLHRGLSLEQYF.

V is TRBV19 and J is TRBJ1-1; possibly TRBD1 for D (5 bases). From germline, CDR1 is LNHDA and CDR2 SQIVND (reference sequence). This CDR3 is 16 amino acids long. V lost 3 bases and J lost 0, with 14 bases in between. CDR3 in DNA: TGTGCCAGTAGTATCAAAGGACATGCGATGAACACTGAAGCTTTCTTT. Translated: CASSIKGHAMNTEAFF.

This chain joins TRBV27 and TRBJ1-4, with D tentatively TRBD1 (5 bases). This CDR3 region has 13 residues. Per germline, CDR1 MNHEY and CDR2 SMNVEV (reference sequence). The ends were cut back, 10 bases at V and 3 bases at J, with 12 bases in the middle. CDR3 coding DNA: TGTGCCACCCAGGGTGCAGCTAATGAAAAACTGTTTTTT. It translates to CATQGAANEKLFF.